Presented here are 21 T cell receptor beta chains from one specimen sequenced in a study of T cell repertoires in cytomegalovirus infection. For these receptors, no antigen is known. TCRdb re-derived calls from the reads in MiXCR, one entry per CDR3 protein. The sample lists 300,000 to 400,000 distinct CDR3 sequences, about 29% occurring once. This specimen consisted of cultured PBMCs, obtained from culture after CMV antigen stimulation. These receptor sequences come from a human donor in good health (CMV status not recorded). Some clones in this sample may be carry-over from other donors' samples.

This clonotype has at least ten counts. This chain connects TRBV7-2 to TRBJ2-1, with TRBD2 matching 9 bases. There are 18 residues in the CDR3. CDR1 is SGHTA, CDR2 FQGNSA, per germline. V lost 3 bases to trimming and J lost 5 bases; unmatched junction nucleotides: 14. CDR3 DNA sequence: TGTGCCAGCAGCTTTTCACCGAGTCCCCTAGCGGGAAACAATGAGCAGTTCTTC. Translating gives CASSFSPSPLAGNNEQFF.

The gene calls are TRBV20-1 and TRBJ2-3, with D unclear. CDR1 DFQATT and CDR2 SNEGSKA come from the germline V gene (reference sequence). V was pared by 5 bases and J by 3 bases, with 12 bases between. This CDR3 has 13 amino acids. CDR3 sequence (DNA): TGCAGTGCTTTAGATAGGGTTACAGATACGCAGTATTTT. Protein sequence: CSALDRVTDTQYF.

CDR3 nucleotides: TGTGCCAGCAGCCGATTAGCGGGAGCGGGGGATGAGCAGTTCTTC. Protein sequence: CASSRLAGAGDEQFF. The J gene is TRBJ2-1, the V gene TRBV4-2; 9 nucleotides agree with TRBD2. CDR3 length: 15 residues. V shed 4 bases and J 8 bases; nucleotides not matched to a gene: 9. Germline CDR1 is LGHNA and CDR2 is YNFKEQ.

CDR3 bases: TGTGCCAGCATTGGATCATTAGCTAGCAAAAACATTCAGTACTTC. Its translation is CASIGSLASKNIQYF. The gene calls are TRBV27 and TRBJ2-4; D gene unclear. CDR1 is MNHEY and CDR2 is SMNVEV in the germline V gene (reference sequence). This CDR3 is 15 amino acids long. V gave up 7 bases and J gave up 3 bases, with 16 bases separating them.

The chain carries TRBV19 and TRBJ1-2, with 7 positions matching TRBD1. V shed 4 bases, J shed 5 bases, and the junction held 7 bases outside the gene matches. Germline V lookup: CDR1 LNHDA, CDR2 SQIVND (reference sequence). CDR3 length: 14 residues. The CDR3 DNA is TGTGCCAGTAGTACTCGGACAGGTCAATATGGCTACACCTTC. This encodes CASSTRTGQYGYTF.

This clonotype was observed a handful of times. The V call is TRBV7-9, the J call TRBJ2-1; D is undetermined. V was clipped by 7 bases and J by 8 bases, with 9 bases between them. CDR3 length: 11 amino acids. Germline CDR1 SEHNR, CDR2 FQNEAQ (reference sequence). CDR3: CASTPSHEQFF. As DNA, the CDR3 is TGTGCCAGCACCCCCTCCCATGAGCAGTTCTTC.

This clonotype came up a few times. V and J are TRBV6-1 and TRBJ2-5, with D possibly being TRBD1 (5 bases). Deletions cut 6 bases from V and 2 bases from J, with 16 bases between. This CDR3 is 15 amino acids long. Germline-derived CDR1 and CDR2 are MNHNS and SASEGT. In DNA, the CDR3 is TGTGCCAGCAGCACCTTGGGGCTGCCGCAAGAGACCCAGTACTTC. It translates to CASSTLGLPQETQYF.

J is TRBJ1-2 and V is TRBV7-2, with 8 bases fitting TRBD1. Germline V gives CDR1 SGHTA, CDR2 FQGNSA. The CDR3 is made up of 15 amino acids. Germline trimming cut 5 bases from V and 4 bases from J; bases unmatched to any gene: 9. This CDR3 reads CASSMTGQVSYGYTF. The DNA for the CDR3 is TGTGCCAGCAGCATGACGGGACAGGTATCCTATGGCTACACCTTC.

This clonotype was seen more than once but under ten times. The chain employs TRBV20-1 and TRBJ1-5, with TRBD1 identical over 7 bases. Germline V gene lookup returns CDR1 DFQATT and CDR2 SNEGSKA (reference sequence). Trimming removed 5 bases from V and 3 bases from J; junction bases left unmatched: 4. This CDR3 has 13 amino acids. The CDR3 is CSAVQGTNQPQHF. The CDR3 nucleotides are TGCAGTGCTGTACAGGGGACCAATCAGCCCCAGCATTTT.

This CDR3 is CASRDYRPREGQETQYF. The CDR3 region has the DNA TGTGCCAGCAGAGATTATCGACCGAGGGAGGGTCAAGAGACCCAGTACTTC. The chain combines TRBV6-1 with TRBJ2-5; 7 nucleotides align to TRBD2. This CDR3 is 17 amino acids long. Trimming removed 6 bases from V and 2 bases from J; junction bases left unmatched: 15. CDR1 is MNHNS and CDR2 is SASEGT in the germline V gene.

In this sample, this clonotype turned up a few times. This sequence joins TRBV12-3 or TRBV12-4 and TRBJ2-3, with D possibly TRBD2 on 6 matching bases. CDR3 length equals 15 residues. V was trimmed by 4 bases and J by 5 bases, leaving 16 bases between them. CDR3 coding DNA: TGTGCCAGCAGTTCGGGAGCATGGGGGAAAGATACGCAGTATTTT. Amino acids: CASSSGAWGKDTQYF.

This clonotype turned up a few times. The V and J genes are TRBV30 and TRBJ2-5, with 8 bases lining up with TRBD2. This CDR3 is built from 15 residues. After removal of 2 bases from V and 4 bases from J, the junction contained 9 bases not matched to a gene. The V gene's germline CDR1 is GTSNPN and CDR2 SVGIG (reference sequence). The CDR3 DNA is TGTGCCTGGAGTTCCTGGGGCGCGGGGGGAGAGACCCAGTACTTC. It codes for CAWSSWGAGGETQYF.

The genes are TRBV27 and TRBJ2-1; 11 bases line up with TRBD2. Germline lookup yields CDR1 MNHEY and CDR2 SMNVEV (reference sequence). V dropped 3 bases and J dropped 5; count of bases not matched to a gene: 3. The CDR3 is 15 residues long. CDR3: CASSFGTSGNNEQFF. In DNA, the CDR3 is TGTGCCAGCAGTTTTGGGACTAGCGGAAACAATGAGCAGTTCTTC.

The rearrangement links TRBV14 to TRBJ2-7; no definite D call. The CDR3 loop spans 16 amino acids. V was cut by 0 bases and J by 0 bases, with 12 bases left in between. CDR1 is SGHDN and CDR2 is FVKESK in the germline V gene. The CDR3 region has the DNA TGTGCCAGCAGCCAAGATTTACTCGCTGCCTCCTACGAGCAGTACTTC. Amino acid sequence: CASSQDLLAASYEQYF.

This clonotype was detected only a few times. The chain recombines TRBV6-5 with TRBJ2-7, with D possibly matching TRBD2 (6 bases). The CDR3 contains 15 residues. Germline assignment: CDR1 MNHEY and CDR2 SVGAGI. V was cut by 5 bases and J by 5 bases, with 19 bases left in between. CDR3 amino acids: CASSPPRAGRNEQYF. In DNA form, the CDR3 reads TGTGCCAGCAGTCCTCCGAGGGCAGGGAGGAACGAGCAGTACTTC.

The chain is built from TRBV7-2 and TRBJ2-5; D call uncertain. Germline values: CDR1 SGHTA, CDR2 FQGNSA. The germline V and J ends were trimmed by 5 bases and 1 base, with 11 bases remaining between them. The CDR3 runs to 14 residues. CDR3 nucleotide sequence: TGTGCCAGCAGCCAAAGAAGAACCCAAGAGACCCAGTACTTC. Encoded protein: CASSQRRTQETQYF.

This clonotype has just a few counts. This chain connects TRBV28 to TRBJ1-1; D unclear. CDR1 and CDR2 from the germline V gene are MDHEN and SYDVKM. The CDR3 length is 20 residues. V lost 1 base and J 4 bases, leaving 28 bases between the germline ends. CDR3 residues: CASSLFSIRWRTHAGTEAFF. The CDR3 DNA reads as TGTGCCAGCAGTTTATTCTCCATCAGGTGGAGGACGCACGCGGGCACTGAAGCTTTCTTT.

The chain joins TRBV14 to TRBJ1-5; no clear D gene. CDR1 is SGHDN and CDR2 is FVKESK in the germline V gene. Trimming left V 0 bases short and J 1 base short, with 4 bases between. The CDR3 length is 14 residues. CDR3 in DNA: TGTGCCAGCAGCCAAGAGTTAAGCAATCAGCCCCAGCATTTT. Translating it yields CASSQELSNQPQHF.

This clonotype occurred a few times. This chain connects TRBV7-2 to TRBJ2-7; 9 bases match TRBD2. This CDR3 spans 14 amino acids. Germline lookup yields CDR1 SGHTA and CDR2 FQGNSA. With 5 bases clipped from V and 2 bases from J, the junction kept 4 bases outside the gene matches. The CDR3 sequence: CASSRTSVTYEQYF. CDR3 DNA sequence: TGTGCCAGCAGCCGGACTAGCGTTACCTACGAGCAGTACTTC.

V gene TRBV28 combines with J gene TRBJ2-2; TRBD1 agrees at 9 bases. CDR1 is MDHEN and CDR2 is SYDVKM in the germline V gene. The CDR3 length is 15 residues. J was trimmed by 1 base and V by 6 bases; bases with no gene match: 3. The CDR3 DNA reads TGTGCCAGCAGGTGGACAGGGGAGAACACCGGGGAGCTGTTTTTT. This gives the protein CASRWTGENTGELFF.

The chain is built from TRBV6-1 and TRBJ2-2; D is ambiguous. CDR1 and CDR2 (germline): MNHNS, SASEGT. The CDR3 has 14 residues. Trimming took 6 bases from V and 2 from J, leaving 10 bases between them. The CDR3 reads CASSLQHNTGELFF. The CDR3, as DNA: TGTGCCAGCAGCCTACAGCATAACACCGGGGAGCTGTTTTTT.